This entry concerns a single TCR beta chain. The specificity of this receptor is unknown. No per-base quality is available; no much larger clone lies one base away. This record belongs to a study of beta chain features in type 1 diabetes (dated by TCRdb to 2017 to 2018). At the level of the whole study: Mean age, gender distribution, total cell number and subset yield were not different between patients and healthy donors. Across all samples, some 100,000,000 sorted cells were examined, and cell number per subset correlated strongly with RNA yield. The study compared TCRB repertoires of sorted circulating CD4+ T cell subsets between recently diagnosed type 1 diabetes patients and matched healthy donors. Naive and central memory subsets were obtained from all 30 or so donors, but regulatory and stem cell-like memory subsets were isolated from only 8 patients and about 8 healthy donors. On the study overall, not on this receptor specifically: Naive, central memory and regulatory TCRB repertoires appeared more similar among patients than among healthy donors. A moderate but significant shortening of TCRB CDR3 length was observed in type 1 diabetes patients in all four CD4+ subsets. PCR might favor shorter templates, but patient and control samples were amplified and corrected together, so any skew would affect both groups equally. At VDJ recombination sites, patients with type 1 diabetes made fewer insertions and deleted more nucleotides, a pattern implying thymic rearrangement abnormalities. Because cDNA was sequenced instead of genomic DNA, activated cells with high expression could be over-represented, although the groups did not differ in activation or CD3 levels. Because the HLA sub-analyses included only small numbers of individuals, any influence of HLA type on TCRB rearrangement was left unresolved.

Each donor gave one peripheral blood draw, averaging roughly 120 mL, which was collected into heparinised tubes. A BD FACSAria II was used to sort naive, central memory, regulatory and stem cell-like memory CD4+ T cells with a panel that included CD45RO, CCR7, CD25, CD127, CD95 and CD27. A purity above 95% was achieved for all sorted populations. Right away, PBMCs were isolated by Lymphoprep density gradient centrifugation and were stained directly, with no culture step. So that batch effects would be minimized, each experiment stained and sorted samples in pairs, pairing one healthy donor with one patient. V is clipped by 2 bases and J by 6 bases, and the sequence between their germline boundaries is 16 bases long. CDR1 and CDR2, looked up from the germline V gene, are KGHSH and LQKENI. There are 15 amino acids in the CDR3, from cysteine to phenylalanine inclusive. Of the read, only the CDR3 DNA is kept; its 45 bases are in frame from base 1.

All of the isolated RNA was reverse transcribed with the High Capacity cDNA Reverse Transcription Kit, so expressed TCRB transcripts were sequenced. Deep immunoSEQ sequencing was applied to naive, central memory and regulatory T cell samples, giving an average of approximately 3.8 million total reads per sample. Sorted cells were lysed in RLT buffer and RNA was extracted with DNase-treated RNeasy Micro or Mini kits, depending on cell number. Each cell subset was processed separately to prevent cross-contamination, with patient and healthy donor samples processed together. The immunoSEQ multiplex PCR was used to amplify TCRB sequences from cDNA, yielding 87-bp fragments that span the CDR3 region. Amplicons were sequenced on the Illumina HiSeq platform. The authors processed their data as follows. Synthetic template baselines were used to correct PCR bias computationally, reads within Hamming distance 2 were collapsed, and singletons that could not be merged were discarded. Reads were aligned against IMGT to assign V, D and J genes, CDR3 length and insertions or deletions at six rearrangement sites. Clonotype counts were normalized to sorted cell number within each subset before computing true diversity and Gini coefficients with the tcR R package. The overlap coefficient, calculated on TCRB nucleotide sequences, was used to quantify repertoire sharing. As a proxy for the pre-selection repertoire, out-of-frame TCRB sequences from naive cells were analyzed. Not all clones reach the TCRdb copy of this immuneACCESS table, which keeps in-frame sequences only. Checked studies attribute under half of the gap to unresolved V genes and leave the rest unexplained. D and trimming were read from the DNA, whereas the V and J calls and clone size are those reported in that table. The sample contains under 300,000 clones, around 22% of them found a single time. The ten largest clones represent 0.012% of the sample.

The receptor's source is a woman in her 30s with type 1 diabetes. Material for sequencing was naive CD4+ T cells from blood. The sample's cell subset or site label, in plain terms: true naive CD4+ T cells. This chain is built from TRBV18 and TRBJ1-1, with TRBD1 as a weak D call on 5 bases. The DNA sequence is as follows: TGTGCCAGCTCACCATCGTACGTAGGGGCTGCTGAAGCTTTCTTT. The translation is CASSPSYVGAAEAFF.